The 31 T cell receptor beta chains below were found in one sample sequenced in a study of Ad26.COV2.S vaccination and SARS-CoV-2 variants. Treatment denoted: 19 received Ad26.COV2.S at low or high dose, single or two shots; 5 received placebo; per-sample allocation not given. Repertoires come from day 63 after the first vaccine or placebo injection. Method: immunoSEQ multiplex PCR; TCRdb's copy keeps in-frame clones and lacks some. The profile shows roughly 380,000 clones, over 75% of them singletons. Sequenced material: peripheral blood, taken in a trial of Ad26.COV2.S vaccine versus placebo. The receptors were gathered from a person between 18 and 65 years old who received the Ad26.COV2.S COVID-19 vaccine or a placebo.

The chain is built from TRBV19 and TRBJ1-4; D remains ambiguous. The V gene's germline CDR1 is LNHDA and CDR2 SQIVND (reference sequence). With 5 bases removed from V and 6 bases from J, the gap between germline ends came to 10 bases. CDR3 length: 13 residues. Here the CDR3 reads CASSVQRDEKLFF. The DNA for the CDR3 is TGTGCCAGTAGTGTCCAGAGGGATGAAAAACTGTTTTTT.

The rearrangement joins TRBV30 to TRBJ2-7; the D is unclear. Trimming left V 0 bases short and J 5 bases short, with 14 bases between. Germline CDR1 and CDR2: GTSNPN and SVGIG (reference sequence). This CDR3 has 14 residues. The CDR3 reads CAWSVRPSKNEQYF. The CDR3, as DNA: TGTGCCTGGAGTGTGAGGCCATCTAAGAACGAGCAGTACTTC. Supplemented by reference TRBV30 and TRBJ2-7, the full variable domain reads SQTIHQWPATLVQPVGSPLSLECTVEGTSNPNLYWYRQAAGRGLQLLFYSVGIGQISSEVPQNLSASRPQDRQFILSSKKLLLSDSGFYLCAWSVRPSKNEQYFGPGTRLTVT.

The rearrangement uses TRBV12-5 and TRBJ1-2; possibly TRBD1 for D (5 bases). Germline V gene data show CDR1 as LGHNT and CDR2 as FRNRAP. V lost 6 bases to trimming and J lost 4 bases, with 18 bases between them. This CDR3 is 15 amino acids long. Here the CDR3 reads CASGPNPGPLYGYTF. CDR3 coding DNA: TGTGCTAGTGGCCCTAACCCGGGACCGCTCTATGGCTACACCTTC. Looking up the rest from reference TRBV12-5 and TRBJ1-2 gives the full variable domain: DARVTQTPRHKVTEMGQEVTMRCQPILGHNTVFWYRQTMMQGLELLAYFRNRAPLDDSGMPKDRFSAEMPDATLATLKIQPSEPRDSAVYFCASGPNPGPLYGYTFGSGTRLTVV.

J is TRBJ2-7 and V is TRBV4-1; 9 nucleotides agree with TRBD1. Germline lookup yields CDR1 MGHRA and CDR2 YSYEKL. The length of the CDR3 is 17 residues. Trimming at V came to 6 bases and at J to 4 bases, leaving 16 bases not matched to a gene. The CDR3 sequence: CASSRSITGTGTYEQYF. The CDR3 DNA is TGCGCCAGCAGTCGCTCGATCACCGGGACAGGGACATACGAGCAGTACTTC.

V is TRBV5-6 and J is TRBJ2-7, with 7 bases identical to TRBD2. The CDR3 is made up of 13 amino acids. V dropped 0 bases and J dropped 6; count of bases not matched to a gene: 3. Germline V CDR1 and CDR2: SGHDT, YYEEEE. CDR3 nucleotide sequence: TGTGCCAGCAGCTTGGGCAGGGAGGGCGAGCAGTACTTC. Its translation is CASSLGREGEQYF.

The rearrangement uses TRBV28 and TRBJ2-1; 8 nucleotides agree with TRBD1. The CDR3 consists of 14 residues. The junction had 4 bases not matched to a gene; V was cut back by 0 bases and J by 9 bases. In germline, CDR1 is MDHEN, CDR2 SYDVKM. CDR3 in amino acids: CASSLCQGACEQFF. The CDR3 DNA reads TGTGCCAGCAGTTTATGTCAGGGGGCCTGTGAGCAGTTCTTC.

The V and J genes are TRBV6-5 and TRBJ1-6, with D tentatively TRBD1 (5 bases). Germline V gene lookup returns CDR1 MNHEY and CDR2 SVGAGI. The CDR3 runs to 13 residues. V was cut by 2 bases and J by 14 bases, with 13 bases left in between. The CDR3 coding sequence is TGTGCCAGCAGTTACGGACCCCGAGGGGCCCTCCACTTT. As protein: CASSYGPRGALHF.

This clone was detected once. J is TRBJ2-5 and V is TRBV27; D may match TRBD1 or TRBD2 (6 bases each). V was trimmed by 0 bases and J by 2 bases, leaving 13 bases between them. Germline values: CDR1 MNHEY, CDR2 SMNVEV (reference sequence). The CDR3 spans 16 residues. The DNA for the CDR3 is TGTGCCAGCAGTTTATCGGGGGGCAATTTTCAAGAGACCCAGTACTTC. Protein sequence: CASSLSGGNFQETQYF.

This clone has just one count. The rearrangement joins TRBV13 to TRBJ2-7; TRBD1 aligns across 8 bases. The CDR3 extends over 14 amino acids. V dropped 5 bases and J dropped 5; count of bases not matched to a gene: 8. Germline V gene sequence: CDR1 PRHDT, CDR2 FYEKMQ (reference sequence). The DNA of the CDR3 is TGTGCCAGCAGCGAACGAACAGGGGGAAACGAGCAGTACTTC. Translation: CASSERTGGNEQYF. The full variable domain, its missing parts supplied by reference TRBV13 and TRBJ2-7, is AAGVIQSPRHLIKEKRETATLKCYPIPRHDTVYWYQQGPGQDPQFLISFYEKMQSDKGSIPDRFSAQQFSDYHSELNMSSLELGDSALYFCASSERTGGNEQYFGPGTRLTVT.

This clone was seen just once. The V gene is TRBV9, the J gene TRBJ1-1; 8 bases fit TRBD1. Germline loops: CDR1 SGDLS, CDR2 YYNGEE. This CDR3 spans 13 amino acids. Germline trimming cut 4 bases from V and 7 bases from J; bases unmatched to any gene: 6. The CDR3 here is CASSPRTGSEAFF. CDR3 in DNA: TGTGCCAGCAGCCCACGGACAGGGAGTGAAGCTTTCTTT.

As DNA, the CDR3 is TGTGCCAGTAGTATTTGGGCAGGGACTGACACTGAAGCTTTCTTT. Translation: CASSIWAGTDTEAFF. The V and J genes are TRBV19 and TRBJ1-1; D is perhaps TRBD1 (5 bases). Trimming pared 3 bases from V and 3 bases from J, leaving 14 bases between. Germline-derived CDR1 and CDR2 are LNHDA and SQIVND (reference sequence). This CDR3 comprises 15 residues.

The chain carries TRBV2 and TRBJ2-7; 9 bases are shared with TRBD1. The CDR3 spans 14 residues. Germline values: CDR1 SNHLY, CDR2 FYNNEI. V trimming: 6 bases; J trimming: 5 bases; junction bases outside the gene matches: 8. The CDR3 reads CASRAGTGSNEQYF. The CDR3 DNA follows: TGTGCCAGCAGGGCCGGGACAGGGTCGAACGAGCAGTACTTC.

The chain recombines TRBV3-1 (or the pseudogene TRBV3-2) with TRBJ2-5; D might be TRBD2 (8 bases). In germline, CDR1 is LGHDT, CDR2 YNNKEL (reference sequence). This CDR3 region has 17 residues. V was cut by 5 bases and J by 5 bases, with 24 bases left in between. The CDR3 DNA follows: TGTGCCAGCAGCTCCACAGGGGTAGGCGGGAGGTGGGAGACCCAGTACTTC. Protein sequence: CASSSTGVGGRWETQYF.

The CDR3 spells CASSYPQGSNQPQHF. CDR3 bases: TGTGCCAGCAGCTACCCACAGGGAAGCAATCAGCCCCAGCATTTT. V and J are TRBV5-8 and TRBJ1-5; D possibly corresponds to TRBD1 (6 bases). Trimming removed 3 bases at V and 1 base at J, with 11 bases between. The germline gives CDR1 SGHTS, CDR2 YDEGEE. This CDR3 comprises 15 residues.

The J gene is TRBJ2-1, the V gene TRBV19; TRBD2 matches at 8 bases. Germline-derived CDR1 and CDR2 are LNHDA and SQIVND (reference sequence). This CDR3 contains 14 residues. The ends lost 7 bases at V and 3 bases at J; junction bases unmatched: 5. As DNA, the CDR3 is TGTGCCAGTAACGGCGGGGGGTACTACAATGAGCAGTTCTTC. It encodes CASNGGGYYNEQFF.

The chain couples TRBV6-5 to TRBJ2-3; the D gene is possibly TRBD2 (7 bases). Per germline, CDR1 MNHEY and CDR2 SVGAGI. CDR3 size: 16 residues. Trimming stripped 2 bases from V and 7 bases from J, with 19 bases between. For the CDR3, the DNA is TGTGCCAGCAGTTACGGGGGGGCGCGTGTGGCCAATACGCAGTATTTT. Translation: CASSYGGARVANTQYF.

The chain links TRBV6-5 to TRBJ1-3; D uncertain. V lost 6 bases and J lost 4, with 7 bases in between. The germline gives CDR1 MNHEY, CDR2 SVGAGI. This CDR3 spans 12 amino acids. CDR3 sequence: CASRPRGNTIYF. DNA of the CDR3: TGTGCCAGCAGGCCCCGGGGAAACACCATATATTTT.

The chain recombines TRBV18 with TRBJ1-1; a weak D match, TRBD1 (6 bases). V lost 2 bases, J lost 11 bases, and 15 bases lay in between. Germline values: CDR1 KGHSH, CDR2 LQKENI. The CDR3 is 13 amino acids. CDR3 residues: CASSPIWTEAAFF. CDR3 nucleotide sequence: TGTGCCAGCTCACCAATCTGGACAGAGGCGGCTTTCTTT.

This chain connects TRBV7-9 to TRBJ1-1, with TRBD1 matching 8 bases. The CDR3 length is 16 residues. V gave up 1 base and J gave up 3 bases; unmatched junction bases: 7. From germline, CDR1 is SEHNR and CDR2 FQNEAQ (reference sequence). CDR3 residues: CASSLDGPRGHTEAFF. The CDR3 nucleotides read TGTGCCAGCAGCTTAGACGGTCCCAGGGGGCACACTGAAGCTTTCTTT.

This clone came up a few times. The CDR3 sequence is CASSLGQVTNYGYTF. The CDR3 nucleotides read TGTGCCAGCAGCCTAGGACAGGTGACTAACTATGGCTACACCTTC. The chain is built from TRBV3-1 (or the pseudogene TRBV3-2) and TRBJ1-2; 7 positions match TRBD1. Germline V gene data show CDR1 as LGHDT and CDR2 as YNNKEL (reference sequence). V shed 4 bases, J shed 0 bases, and the junction held 5 bases outside the gene matches. The CDR3 contains 15 residues.

This chain uses TRBV6-5 with TRBJ1-5, with 7 bases matching TRBD1. After removal of 4 bases from V and 5 bases from J, the junction contained 5 bases not matched to a gene. This CDR3 is built from 14 residues. Germline V gives CDR1 MNHEY, CDR2 SVGAGI. The DNA of the CDR3 is TGTGCCAGCAGTTCCGGGACAGATCATCAGCCCCAGCATTTT. Its translation: CASSSGTDHQPQHF.

V is TRBV7-8 and J is TRBJ2-7; D possibly corresponds to TRBD1 (5 bases). Trimming removed 1 base from V and 1 base from J, with 11 bases in between. Germline CDR1 SGHVS, CDR2 FQNEAQ. This CDR3 is 15 amino acids long. The CDR3 coding sequence is TGTGCCAGCAGCTTAGTCTCGCAGGGATCCTACGAGCAGTACTTC. It specifies CASSLVSQGSYEQYF. Full variable domain (remainder filled in from reference TRBV7-8 and TRBJ2-7): GAGVSQSPRYKVAKRGQDVALRCDPISGHVSLFWYQQALGQGPEFLTYFQNEAQLDKSGLPSDRFFAERPEGSVSTLKIQRTQQEDSAVYLCASSLVSQGSYEQYFGPGTRLTVT.

The rearrangement links TRBV19 to TRBJ2-5, with D perhaps matching TRBD1 (5 bases). This CDR3 region has 13 residues. Germline loops: CDR1 LNHDA, CDR2 SQIVND (reference sequence). V lost 7 bases and J 1 base, leaving 10 bases between the germline ends. DNA of the CDR3: TGTGCCAGTAACGCAGGGTTCCAAGAGACCCAGTACTTC. Translated: CASNAGFQETQYF.

The chain joins TRBV30 to TRBJ1-4; D unclear. This CDR3 is 14 amino acids long. Trimming removed 0 bases from V and 10 bases from J, with 15 bases in between. Germline V CDR1 and CDR2: GTSNPN, SVGIG (reference sequence). The CDR3 nucleotides read TGTGCCTGGAGTGTTTCAAGAGACGGTGGAAAACTGTTTTTT. Protein sequence: CAWSVSRDGGKLFF. The full variable domain, in which reference TRBV30 and TRBJ1-4 provide the parts outside the CDR3, is SQTIHQWPATLVQPVGSPLSLECTVEGTSNPNLYWYRQAAGRGLQLLFYSVGIGQISSEVPQNLSASRPQDRQFILSSKKLLLSDSGFYLCAWSVSRDGGKLFFGSGTQLSVL.

The chain couples TRBV15 to TRBJ1-2, with D tentatively TRBD1 (6 bases). Between the trimmed V and J ends, which lost 1 base and 8 bases, there was a span of 17 bases. Germline V gene lookup returns CDR1 LNHNV and CDR2 YYDKDF (reference sequence). The CDR3 is made up of 15 amino acids. The CDR3 nucleotides read TGTGCCACCAGCAGAGTCCGTTCGGGGGGCGGAGGCTACACCTTC. Amino acids: CATSRVRSGGGGYTF. The full variable domain, completed using reference TRBV15 and TRBJ1-2, is DAMVIQNPRYQVTQFGKPVTLSCSQTLNHNVMYWYQQKSSQAPKLLFHYYDKDFNNEADTPDNFQSRRPNTSFCFLDIRSPGLGDTAMYLCATSRVRSGGGGYTFGSGTRLTVV.

The chain joins TRBV5-1 to TRBJ2-1; D perhaps matches TRBD1 (5 bases). Deletions cut 0 bases from V and 9 bases from J, with 7 bases between. This CDR3 contains 12 residues. Germline V gene data show CDR1 as SGHRS and CDR2 as YFSETQ. The CDR3 region is CASSLGQLEQFF. The CDR3 DNA reads TGCGCCAGCAGCTTGGGACAGCTTGAGCAGTTCTTC. Full variable domain (missing parts from reference TRBV5-1 and TRBJ2-1): KAGVTQTPRYLIKTRGQQVTLSCSPISGHRSVSWYQQTPGQGLQFLFEYFSETQRNKGNFPGRFSGRQFSNSRSEMNVSTLELGDSALYLCASSLGQLEQFFGPGTRLTVL.

In its sample, this clone was seen a few times. The rearrangement joins TRBV6-5 to TRBJ1-2; 9 bases match TRBD1. J gave up 4 bases and V 7 bases, and 7 bases lay outside the gene matches. Germline loops: CDR1 MNHEY, CDR2 SVGAGI. This CDR3 is 14 amino acids long. Here the CDR3 reads CASTLTTGGYGYTF. In DNA, the CDR3 is TGTGCCAGCACTCTCACGACAGGGGGCTATGGCTACACCTTC.

The chain couples TRBV12-3 or TRBV12-4 to TRBJ1-4; D not resolved. The CDR3 runs 12 residues. Trimming stripped 6 bases from V and 6 bases from J, with 8 bases between. CDR3 sequence (DNA): TGTGCCAGCAGATATAACCATGAAAAACTGTTTTTT. Protein: CASRYNHEKLFF.

This clone was observed a few times. The V call is TRBV4-1, the J call TRBJ2-7, with D unclear. Trimming left V 1 base short and J 4 bases short, with 14 bases between. The CDR3 has 15 amino acids. Germline V gene lookup returns CDR1 MGHRA and CDR2 YSYEKL. The CDR3 region has the DNA TGCGCCAGCAGCCAAGGCGCGTCTGAGCTTTACGAGCAGTACTTC. This sequence encodes CASSQGASELYEQYF.

V is TRBV5-1 and J is TRBJ1-1; 8 nucleotides line up with TRBD1. Germline trimming cut 2 bases from V and 8 bases from J; bases unmatched to any gene: 5. This CDR3 has 13 amino acids. Germline V gene sequence: CDR1 SGHRS, CDR2 YFSETQ. In nucleotides, the CDR3 is TGCGCCAGCAGCTTATTGACAGGGGAAGAAGCTTTCTTT. Its protein is CASSLLTGEEAFF.

This sequence joins TRBV5-5 and TRBJ1-6; perhaps TRBD1 as D (6 bases). This CDR3 spans 15 amino acids. The V end lost 6 bases, the J end lost 7 bases, and 17 bases lay between the germline ends. Germline CDR1 and CDR2: SGHKS and YYEKEE (reference sequence). The CDR3, as DNA: TGTGCCAGCATCCGTGGGGGACACAAGAATTCACCCCTCCACTTT. Amino acids: CASIRGGHKNSPLHF.